A selection of T cell receptor beta chains follows, all from one sample in a study of T cells in Graves' hyperthyroidism and ophthalmopathy. TCRdb reprocessed the multiplex PCR reads with MiXCR, giving one entry per CDR3 protein. Of 540,000 or so distinct CDR3 sequences in the sample, around 14% were seen once. Sequencing was done on a sample of blood. These receptors were obtained from a woman aged 25-40 years with Graves' hyperthyroidism. Each CDR3 is given with its conserved first and last residue. The D gene is left open where the match is weak. Only part of the rows carry a size: once, few, many, or a class if the clone is expanded.

CDR3 length: 16; J gene: TRBJ2-2; V gene: TRBV10-2; D gene: TRBD1; clone size: -; CDR3 protein: CASSQPGQGDQGELFF; CDR3 DNA: TGCGCCAGCAGCCAACCGGGACAGGGGGATCAGGGGGAGCTGTTTTTT
CDR3 length: 17; J gene: TRBJ2-1; V gene: TRBV19; D gene: -; clone size: few; CDR3 protein: CASSPGTALSSYNEQFF; CDR3 DNA: TGTGCCAGTAGTCCGGGGACGGCTCTAAGCTCCTACAATGAGCAGTTCTTC
CDR3 length: 14; J gene: TRBJ2-5; V gene: TRBV24-1; D gene: -; clone size: many; CDR3 protein: CATSDGGEQETQYF; CDR3 DNA: TGTGCCACCAGTGACGGGGGAGAACAAGAGACCCAGTACTTC
CDR3 length: 13; J gene: TRBJ1-5; V gene: TRBV27; D gene: -; clone size: many; CDR3 protein: CASSAKWNQPQHF; CDR3 DNA: TGTGCCAGCAGTGCTAAGTGGAATCAGCCCCAGCATTTT
CDR3 length: 15; J gene: TRBJ1-2; V gene: TRBV7-2; D gene: -; clone size: many; CDR3 protein: CASSPRVRENYGYTF; CDR3 DNA: TGTGCCAGCAGCCCAAGAGTACGGGAAAACTATGGCTACACCTTC
CDR3 length: 12; J gene: TRBJ1-6; V gene: TRBV28; D gene: -; clone size: few; CDR3 protein: CASRRFNSPLHF; CDR3 DNA: TGTGCCAGCAGGAGATTTAATTCACCCCTCCACTTT
CDR3 length: 15; J gene: TRBJ2-3; V gene: TRBV29-1; D gene: TRBD2; clone size: -; CDR3 protein: CSVETGLAGSDTQYF; CDR3 DNA: TGCAGCGTTGAAACCGGACTAGCGGGTTCAGATACGCAGTATTTT
CDR3 length: 13; J gene: TRBJ2-3; V gene: TRBV5-5; D gene: TRBD1; clone size: many; CDR3 protein: CASRDRGTDTQYF; CDR3 DNA: TGTGCCAGCCGGGACAGGGGAACAGATACGCAGTATTTT
CDR3 length: 13; J gene: TRBJ2-2; V gene: TRBV5-1; D gene: -; clone size: many; CDR3 protein: CASSSLGTGELFF; CDR3 DNA: TGCGCCAGCAGCTCACTAGGAACGGGGGAGCTGTTTTTT
CDR3 length: 16; J gene: TRBJ2-7; V gene: TRBV4-3; D gene: -; clone size: -; CDR3 protein: CASSQGYRASPYEQYF; CDR3 DNA: TGCGCCAGCAGCCAAGGATACCGGGCCTCCCCCTACGAGCAGTACTTC
CDR3 length: 13; J gene: TRBJ1-3; V gene: TRBV20-1; D gene: -; clone size: -; CDR3 protein: CSARGSSGNTIYF; CDR3 DNA: TGCAGTGCTAGAGGCAGCTCTGGAAACACCATATATTTT
CDR3 length: 13; J gene: TRBJ1-1; V gene: TRBV7-2; D gene: -; clone size: many; CDR3 protein: CASSLKQNTEAFF; CDR3 DNA: TGTGCCAGCAGTCTTAAACAGAACACTGAAGCTTTCTTT
CDR3 length: 15; J gene: TRBJ1-2; V gene: TRBV15; D gene: -; clone size: few; CDR3 protein: CATSRDRNTNYGYTF; CDR3 DNA: TGTGCCACCAGCAGAGACAGAAACACTAACTATGGCTACACCTTC
CDR3 length: 17; J gene: TRBJ2-2; V gene: TRBV4-1; D gene: -; clone size: -; CDR3 protein: CASSQEGRRSAAGELFF; CDR3 DNA: TGCGCCAGCAGCCAAGAAGGGAGAAGGAGTGCTGCCGGGGAGCTGTTTTTT
CDR3 length: 18; J gene: TRBJ2-4; V gene: TRBV6-2/TRBV6-3; D gene: TRBD1; clone size: many; CDR3 protein: CASSPDRGSRLAKNIQYF; CDR3 DNA: TGTGCCAGCAGTCCGGACAGGGGATCCCGCCTAGCCAAAAACATTCAGTACTTC
CDR3 length: 16; J gene: TRBJ2-2; V gene: TRBV10-1; D gene: TRBD1; clone size: -; CDR3 protein: CASSESRQGNTGELFF; CDR3 DNA: TGCGCCAGCAGTGAGTCGAGACAGGGGAACACCGGGGAGCTGTTTTTT
CDR3 length: 14; J gene: TRBJ1-5; V gene: TRBV11-2; D gene: -; clone size: many; CDR3 protein: CASSPSGNAQPQHF; CDR3 DNA: TGTGCCAGCAGCCCCAGCGGGAATGCTCAGCCCCAGCATTTT
CDR3 length: 14; J gene: TRBJ2-1; V gene: TRBV6-1; D gene: -; clone size: few; CDR3 protein: CASRPIPSYNEQFF; CDR3 DNA: TGTGCCAGCAGGCCTATCCCCTCCTACAATGAGCAGTTCTTC
CDR3 length: 14; J gene: TRBJ1-6; V gene: TRBV30; D gene: -; clone size: many; CDR3 protein: CAWSVWGRDSPLHF; CDR3 DNA: TGTGCCTGGAGTGTCTGGGGTCGGGATTCACCCCTCCACTTT
CDR3 length: 16; J gene: TRBJ2-7; V gene: TRBV9; D gene: -; clone size: -; CDR3 protein: CASSAGRTGRFEEQYF; CDR3 DNA: TGTGCCAGCAGCGCGGGGAGAACAGGGAGGTTTGAGGAGCAGTACTTC
CDR3 length: 15; J gene: TRBJ1-2; V gene: TRBV11-2; D gene: TRBD1; clone size: many; CDR3 protein: CASSVRQGAGYGYTF; CDR3 DNA: TGTGCCAGCAGCGTCAGACAGGGGGCAGGCTATGGCTACACCTTC
CDR3 length: 14; J gene: TRBJ2-7; V gene: TRBV20-1; D gene: TRBD1; clone size: few; CDR3 protein: CSAVGGTGAYEQYF; CDR3 DNA: TGCAGTGCCGTAGGCGGGACAGGGGCCTACGAGCAGTACTTC
CDR3 length: 13; J gene: TRBJ1-1; V gene: TRBV20-1; D gene: TRBD1; clone size: many; CDR3 protein: CSARQGMFTEAFF; CDR3 DNA: TGCAGTGCCAGACAGGGAATGTTCACTGAAGCTTTCTTT
CDR3 length: 16; J gene: TRBJ2-1; V gene: TRBV5-5; D gene: TRBD2; clone size: few; CDR3 protein: CASSLSEGGSYNEQFF; CDR3 DNA: TGTGCCAGCAGCTTGTCGGAGGGAGGGTCCTACAATGAGCAGTTCTTC
CDR3 length: 13; J gene: TRBJ1-1; V gene: TRBV7-2; D gene: -; clone size: many; CDR3 protein: CASSLRGSAEAFF; CDR3 DNA: TGTGCCAGCAGCTTAAGGGGTTCCGCTGAAGCTTTCTTT
CDR3 length: 14; J gene: TRBJ2-3; V gene: TRBV11-3; D gene: -; clone size: few; CDR3 protein: CASNNGGSTGTQYF; CDR3 DNA: TGTGCCAGTAACAACGGTGGGTCCACAGGTACGCAGTATTTT
CDR3 length: 15; J gene: TRBJ2-1; V gene: TRBV11-2; D gene: TRBD2; clone size: many; CDR3 protein: CASSLAGGPNNEQFF; CDR3 DNA: TGTGCCAGCAGCTTAGCGGGAGGACCCAACAATGAGCAGTTCTTC
CDR3 length: 16; J gene: TRBJ2-3; V gene: TRBV11-3; D gene: -; clone size: -; CDR3 protein: CASSSPMWGSTDTQYF; CDR3 DNA: TGTGCCAGCAGCTCGCCTATGTGGGGCAGCACAGATACGCAGTATTTT
CDR3 length: 15; J gene: TRBJ2-7; V gene: TRBV9; D gene: -; clone size: few; CDR3 protein: CASSPSGWTADEQYF; CDR3 DNA: TGTGCCAGCAGCCCCTCCGGGTGGACGGCCGACGAGCAGTACTTC
CDR3 length: 16; J gene: TRBJ2-6; V gene: TRBV12-3/TRBV12-4; D gene: -; clone size: few; CDR3 protein: CASSRDLVGGANALTF; CDR3 DNA: TGTGCCAGCAGTAGGGACTTGGTTGGTGGGGCCAACGCCCTGACTTTC
CDR3 length: 17; J gene: TRBJ1-5; V gene: TRBV5-6; D gene: -; clone size: -; CDR3 protein: CASSLRQGVYSNQPQHF; CDR3 DNA: TGTGCCAGCAGCTTGCGTCAAGGAGTTTATAGCAATCAGCCCCAGCATTTT
CDR3 length: 15; J gene: TRBJ2-7; V gene: TRBV7-9; D gene: TRBD2; clone size: many; CDR3 protein: CASSLAGGRPYEQYF; CDR3 DNA: TGTGCCAGCAGCTTAGCGGGCGGGAGACCCTACGAGCAGTACTTC
CDR3 length: 15; J gene: TRBJ2-3; V gene: TRBV6-2/TRBV6-3; D gene: TRBD1; clone size: -; CDR3 protein: CASSTRTGGSDTQYF; CDR3 DNA: TGTGCCAGCAGTACCCGGACAGGGGGGTCAGATACGCAGTATTTT
CDR3 length: 15; J gene: TRBJ1-2; V gene: TRBV6-2/TRBV6-3; D gene: -; clone size: -; CDR3 protein: CAGSYEGRLRDGYTF; CDR3 DNA: TGTGCCGGCAGTTACGAGGGGAGATTAAGGGATGGCTACACCTTC
CDR3 length: 16; J gene: TRBJ2-1; V gene: TRBV9; D gene: -; clone size: -; CDR3 protein: CASSVNPPGAYNEQFF; CDR3 DNA: TGTGCCAGCAGCGTCAATCCCCCCGGGGCTTACAATGAGCAGTTCTTC
CDR3 length: 12; J gene: TRBJ2-7; V gene: TRBV20-1; D gene: -; clone size: many; CDR3 protein: CSARGRVYEQYF; CDR3 DNA: TGCAGTGCTAGAGGCAGGGTCTACGAGCAGTACTTC
CDR3 length: 19; J gene: TRBJ2-2; V gene: TRBV7-7; D gene: -; clone size: -; CDR3 protein: CASTRSIVGDLQNTGELFF; CDR3 DNA: TGTGCCAGCACACGTTCGATTGTCGGGGACCTTCAGAACACCGGGGAGCTGTTTTTT
CDR3 length: 13; J gene: TRBJ2-3; V gene: TRBV5-1; D gene: -; clone size: many; CDR3 protein: CASRRAAPDTQYF; CDR3 DNA: TGCGCCAGCCGGCGGGCCGCACCGGATACGCAGTATTTT
CDR3 length: 17; J gene: TRBJ2-3; V gene: TRBV15; D gene: -; clone size: many; CDR3 protein: CATSRGGGQPSTDTQYF; CDR3 DNA: TGTGCCACCAGCAGAGGGGGGGGGCAGCCCAGCACAGATACGCAGTATTTT
CDR3 length: 16; J gene: TRBJ2-2; V gene: TRBV6-1; D gene: TRBD2; clone size: many; CDR3 protein: CASSYSGRSNTGELFF; CDR3 DNA: TGTGCCAGCAGTTATAGCGGGAGGTCGAACACCGGGGAGCTGTTTTTT
CDR3 length: 14; J gene: TRBJ1-2; V gene: TRBV19; D gene: TRBD1; clone size: -; CDR3 protein: CASSPQGADYGYTF; CDR3 DNA: TGTGCCAGTAGCCCGCAGGGGGCGGACTATGGCTACACCTTC
CDR3 length: 13; J gene: TRBJ2-3; V gene: TRBV20-1; D gene: -; clone size: many; CDR3 protein: CSERGPTLDTQYF; CDR3 DNA: TGCAGTGAAAGGGGCCCAACCCTGGATACGCAGTATTTT
CDR3 length: 17; J gene: TRBJ2-1; V gene: TRBV7-9; D gene: TRBD2; clone size: -; CDR3 protein: CASSLPSGAAFDNEQFF; CDR3 DNA: TGTGCCAGCAGTTTGCCTAGCGGGGCAGCATTCGACAATGAGCAGTTCTTC
CDR3 length: 15; J gene: TRBJ2-1; V gene: TRBV3-1; D gene: TRBD2; clone size: many; CDR3 protein: CASSQDSGVDNEQFF; CDR3 DNA: TGTGCCAGCAGCCAAGATAGCGGGGTCGACAATGAGCAGTTCTTC
CDR3 length: 14; J gene: TRBJ2-3; V gene: TRBV7-2; D gene: -; clone size: many; CDR3 protein: CASSSNRVGDTQYF; CDR3 DNA: TGTGCCAGCAGCTCCAACAGGGTGGGAGATACGCAGTATTTT
CDR3 length: 17; J gene: TRBJ2-2; V gene: TRBV7-9; D gene: TRBD1; clone size: -; CDR3 protein: CASSLPRTGGASGELFF; CDR3 DNA: TGTGCCAGCAGCTTACCGCGGACAGGGGGCGCCTCCGGGGAGCTGTTTTTT
CDR3 length: 17; J gene: TRBJ2-7; V gene: TRBV11-2; D gene: TRBD2; clone size: many; CDR3 protein: CASSAGPPSGRLYEQYF; CDR3 DNA: TGTGCCAGCAGCGCAGGCCCCCCTAGCGGGAGGCTATACGAGCAGTACTTC
CDR3 length: 14; J gene: TRBJ2-1; V gene: TRBV9; D gene: -; clone size: many; CDR3 protein: CASSVATYGDEQFF; CDR3 DNA: TGTGCCAGCAGCGTAGCTACTTACGGGGATGAGCAGTTCTTC
CDR3 length: 14; J gene: TRBJ1-3; V gene: TRBV25-1; D gene: -; clone size: -; CDR3 protein: CASSERLQGNTIYF; CDR3 DNA: TGTGCCAGCAGTGAAAGGCTCCAAGGAAACACCATATATTTT
CDR3 length: 15; J gene: TRBJ1-2; V gene: TRBV3-1; D gene: TRBD1; clone size: -; CDR3 protein: CTSSQFNRGDYGYTF; CDR3 DNA: TGTACCAGCAGCCAGTTCAACAGGGGCGACTATGGCTACACCTTC
CDR3 length: 15; J gene: TRBJ2-7; V gene: TRBV5-1; D gene: -; clone size: -; CDR3 protein: CASSAGRTGGDEQYF; CDR3 DNA: TGCGCCAGCAGCGCCGGGAGAACGGGCGGTGACGAGCAGTACTTC
CDR3 length: 12; J gene: TRBJ2-7; V gene: TRBV12-3/TRBV12-4; D gene: -; clone size: many; CDR3 protein: CASSPQGGEQYF; CDR3 DNA: TGTGCCAGCAGTCCTCAGGGTGGCGAGCAGTACTTC